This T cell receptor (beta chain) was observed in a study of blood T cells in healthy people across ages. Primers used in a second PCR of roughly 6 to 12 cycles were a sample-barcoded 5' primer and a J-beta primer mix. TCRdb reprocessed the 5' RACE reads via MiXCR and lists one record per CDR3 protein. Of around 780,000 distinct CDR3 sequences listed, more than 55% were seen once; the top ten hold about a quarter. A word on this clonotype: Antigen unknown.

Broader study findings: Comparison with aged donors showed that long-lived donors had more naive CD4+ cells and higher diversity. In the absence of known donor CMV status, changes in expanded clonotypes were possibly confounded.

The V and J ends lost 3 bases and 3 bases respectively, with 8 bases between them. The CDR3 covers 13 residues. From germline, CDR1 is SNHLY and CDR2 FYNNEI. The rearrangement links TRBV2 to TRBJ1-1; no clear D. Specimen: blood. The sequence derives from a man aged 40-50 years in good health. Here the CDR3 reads CASSDTGYTEAFF. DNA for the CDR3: TGTGCCAGCAGTGACACGGGTTACACTGAAGCTTTCTTT. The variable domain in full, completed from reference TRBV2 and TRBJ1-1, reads EPEVTQTPSHQVTQMGQEVILRCVPISNHLYFYWYRQILGQKVEFLVSFYNNEISEKSEIFDDQFSVERPDGSNFTLKIRSTKLEDSAMYFCASSDTGYTEAFFGQGTRLTVV.